Below, one TCR beta chain is given with its context. The antigen is unknown. This entry comes from a study of shared clonotypes between healthy human individuals. Broader study findings: Sharing across four donors was seen in approximately 5.2% of naive CD4 clonotypes. Donors were few, which limited the genetic and exposure-history diversity represented.

The CDR3 spans 16 residues. The germline gives CDR1 KGHSH, CDR2 LQKENI. The V segment lost 7 bases and the J segment 5 bases; nucleotides outside the gene matches: 15. Genomic DNA of every subset was divided equally among multiple immunoSEQ plates. TCRdb keeps only in-frame clones here, not all; method: immunoSEQ multiplex PCR. The sample lists 2 million to 2.5 million clones; 85% to 95% were seen once. This TCR was sampled from a man aged 18 to 30 in good health. Some clones in this sample may be carry-over from other donors' samples. What was sequenced was naive CD4+ T cells from PBMCs. Subset of the sample: CD45RA+ positively selected. The chain links TRBV18 to TRBJ2-5, with 8 bases lining up with TRBD2. The CDR3 bases are TGTGCCAGCTTTCTGACCCGGACTAGCTGGGGGGAGACCCAGTACTTC. It translates to CASFLTRTSWGETQYF.